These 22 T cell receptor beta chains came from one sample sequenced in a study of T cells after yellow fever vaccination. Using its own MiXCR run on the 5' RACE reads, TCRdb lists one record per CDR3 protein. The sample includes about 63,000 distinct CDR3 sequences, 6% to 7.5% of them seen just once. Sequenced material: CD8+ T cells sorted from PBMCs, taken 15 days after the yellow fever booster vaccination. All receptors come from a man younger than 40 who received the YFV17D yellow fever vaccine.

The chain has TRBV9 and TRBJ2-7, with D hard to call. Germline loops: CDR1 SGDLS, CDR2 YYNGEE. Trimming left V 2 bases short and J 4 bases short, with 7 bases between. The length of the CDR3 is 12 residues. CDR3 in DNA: TGTGCCAGCAGCGTGAACCTATACGAGCAGTACTTC. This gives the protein CASSVNLYEQYF.

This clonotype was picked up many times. DNA for the CDR3: TGCAGTGCTAGAGACGAGGGTACCAAAAACATTCAGTACTTC. It specifies CSARDEGTKNIQYF. The chain recombines TRBV20-1 with TRBJ2-4; D might be TRBD2 (5 bases). The CDR3 length is 14 residues. V was clipped by 0 bases and J by 2 bases, with 8 bases between them. Germline V gives CDR1 DFQATT, CDR2 SNEGSKA (reference sequence).

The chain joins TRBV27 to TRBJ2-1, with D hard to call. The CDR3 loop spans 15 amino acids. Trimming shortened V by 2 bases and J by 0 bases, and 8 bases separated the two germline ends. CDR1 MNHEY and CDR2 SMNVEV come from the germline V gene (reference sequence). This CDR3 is CASSLEYHSYNEQFF. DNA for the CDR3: TGTGCCAGCAGTTTAGAATATCACTCCTACAATGAGCAGTTCTTC.

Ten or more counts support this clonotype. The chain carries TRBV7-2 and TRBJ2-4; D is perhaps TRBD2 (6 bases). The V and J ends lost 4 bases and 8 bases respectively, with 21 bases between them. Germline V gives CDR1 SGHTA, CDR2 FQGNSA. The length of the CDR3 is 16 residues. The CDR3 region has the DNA TGTGCCAGCAGCTCTCTAGGAGGAGGGCTCCATGACATTCAGTACTTC. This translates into CASSSLGGGLHDIQYF.

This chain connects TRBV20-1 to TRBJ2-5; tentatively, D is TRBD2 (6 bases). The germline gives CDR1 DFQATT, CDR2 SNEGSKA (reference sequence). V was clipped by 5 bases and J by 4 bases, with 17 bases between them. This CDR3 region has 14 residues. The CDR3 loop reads CSASFLAGLETQYF. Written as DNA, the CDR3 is TGCAGTGCTTCCTTCTTGGCGGGACTAGAGACCCAGTACTTC.

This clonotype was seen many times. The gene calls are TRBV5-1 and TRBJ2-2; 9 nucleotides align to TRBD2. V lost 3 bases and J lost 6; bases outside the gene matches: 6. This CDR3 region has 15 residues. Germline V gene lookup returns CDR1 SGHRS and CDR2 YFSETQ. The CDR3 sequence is CASSSLAGDPGELFF. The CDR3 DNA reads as TGCGCCAGCAGCTCCTTAGCGGGAGACCCCGGGGAGCTGTTTTTT.

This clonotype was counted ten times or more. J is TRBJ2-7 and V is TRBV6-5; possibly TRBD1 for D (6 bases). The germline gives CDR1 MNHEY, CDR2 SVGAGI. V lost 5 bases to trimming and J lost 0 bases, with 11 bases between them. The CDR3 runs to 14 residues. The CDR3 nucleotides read TGTGCCAGCAGTCTTGGGACAAGCTCCTACGAGCAGTACTTC. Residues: CASSLGTSSYEQYF.

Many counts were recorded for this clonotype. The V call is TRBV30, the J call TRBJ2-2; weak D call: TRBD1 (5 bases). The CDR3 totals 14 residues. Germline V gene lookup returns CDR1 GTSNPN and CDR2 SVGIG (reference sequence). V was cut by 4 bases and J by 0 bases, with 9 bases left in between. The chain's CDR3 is CAWKGQSNTGELFF. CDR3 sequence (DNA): TGTGCCTGGAAGGGGCAGTCGAACACCGGGGAGCTGTTTTTT.

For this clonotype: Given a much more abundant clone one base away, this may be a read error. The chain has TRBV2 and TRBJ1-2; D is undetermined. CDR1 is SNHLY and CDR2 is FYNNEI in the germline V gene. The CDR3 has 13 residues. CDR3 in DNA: TGTGTCAGCAGCGAGGGAGTAGGCTATGGCTACACCTTC. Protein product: CVSSEGVGYGYTF.

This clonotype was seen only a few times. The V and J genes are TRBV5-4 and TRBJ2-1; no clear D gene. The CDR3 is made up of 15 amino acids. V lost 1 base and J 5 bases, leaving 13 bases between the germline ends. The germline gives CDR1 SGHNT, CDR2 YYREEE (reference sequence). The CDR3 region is CASSLIYTGDNEQFF. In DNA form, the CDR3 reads TGTGCCAGCAGCTTGATCTATACCGGTGACAATGAGCAGTTCTTC.

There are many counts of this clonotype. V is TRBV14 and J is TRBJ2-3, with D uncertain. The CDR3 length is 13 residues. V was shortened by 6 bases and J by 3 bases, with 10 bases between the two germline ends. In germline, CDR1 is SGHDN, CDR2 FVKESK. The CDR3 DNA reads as TGTGCCAGCAGTCATGGACGAACAGATACGCAGTATTTT. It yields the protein CASSHGRTDTQYF.

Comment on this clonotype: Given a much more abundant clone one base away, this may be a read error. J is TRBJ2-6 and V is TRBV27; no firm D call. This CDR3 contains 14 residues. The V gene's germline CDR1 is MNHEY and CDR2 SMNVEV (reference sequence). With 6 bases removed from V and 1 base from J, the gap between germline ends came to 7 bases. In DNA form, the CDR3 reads TGTGCCAGCAGATTAGGGTCTGGGGCCAACGTCCTGACTTTC. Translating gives CASRLGSGANVLTF.

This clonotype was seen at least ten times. The CDR3 protein is CASSETGVYQPQHF. The DNA of the CDR3 is TGCGCCAGCAGCGAGACAGGGGTATATCAGCCCCAGCATTTT. The chain carries TRBV5-1 and TRBJ1-5, with TRBD1 matching 8 bases. Germline CDR1 is SGHRS and CDR2 is YFSETQ. V lost 4 bases and J lost 5; bases outside the gene matches: 5. This CDR3 is built from 14 residues.

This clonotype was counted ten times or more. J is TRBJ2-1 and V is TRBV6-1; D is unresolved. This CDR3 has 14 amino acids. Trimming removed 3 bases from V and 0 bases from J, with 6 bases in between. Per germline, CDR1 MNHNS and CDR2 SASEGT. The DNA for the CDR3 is TGTGCCAGCAGTGACAAGAGCTCCTACAATGAGCAGTTCTTC. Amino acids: CASSDKSSYNEQFF.

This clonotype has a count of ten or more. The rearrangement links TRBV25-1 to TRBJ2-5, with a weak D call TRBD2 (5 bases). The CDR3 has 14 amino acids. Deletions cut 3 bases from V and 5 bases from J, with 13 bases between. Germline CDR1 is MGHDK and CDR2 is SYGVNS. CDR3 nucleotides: TGTGCCAGCAGTGACCATAGCCGGAGGGAGACCCAGTACTTC. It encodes CASSDHSRRETQYF. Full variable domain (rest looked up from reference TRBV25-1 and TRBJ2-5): EADIYQTPRYLVIGTGKKITLECSQTMGHDKMYWYQQDPGMELHLIHYSYGVNSTEKGDLSSESTVSRIRTEHFPLTLESARPSHTSQYLCASSDHSRRETQYFGPGTRLLVL.

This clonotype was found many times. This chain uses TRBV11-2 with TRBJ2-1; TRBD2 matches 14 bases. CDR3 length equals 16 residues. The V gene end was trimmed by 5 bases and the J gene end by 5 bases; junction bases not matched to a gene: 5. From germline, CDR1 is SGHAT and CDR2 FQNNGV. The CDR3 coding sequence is TGTGCCAGCAGCCCCGGGACTAGCGGGAGTAACAATGAGCAGTTCTTC. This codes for CASSPGTSGSNNEQFF.

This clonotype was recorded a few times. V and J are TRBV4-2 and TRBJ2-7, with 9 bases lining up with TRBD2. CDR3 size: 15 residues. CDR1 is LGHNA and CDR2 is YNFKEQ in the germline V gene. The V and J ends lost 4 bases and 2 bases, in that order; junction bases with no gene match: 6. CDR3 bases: TGTGCCAGCAGCCTAACGACTAGCGGCACCTACGAGCAGTACTTC. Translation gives CASSLTTSGTYEQYF.

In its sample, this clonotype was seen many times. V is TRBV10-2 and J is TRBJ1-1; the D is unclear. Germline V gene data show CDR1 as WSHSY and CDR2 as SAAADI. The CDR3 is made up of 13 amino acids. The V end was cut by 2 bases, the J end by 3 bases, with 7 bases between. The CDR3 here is CASSEEGDTEAFF. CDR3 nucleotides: TGCGCCAGCAGTGAGGAGGGAGACACTGAAGCTTTCTTT.

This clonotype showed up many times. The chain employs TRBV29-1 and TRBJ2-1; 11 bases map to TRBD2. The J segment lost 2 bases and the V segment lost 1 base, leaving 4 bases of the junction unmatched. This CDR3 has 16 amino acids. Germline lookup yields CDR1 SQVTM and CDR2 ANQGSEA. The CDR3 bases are TGCAGCGTTGAAGGCCTAGCGGGAGGCACCTACAATGAGCAGTTCTTC. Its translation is CSVEGLAGGTYNEQFF.

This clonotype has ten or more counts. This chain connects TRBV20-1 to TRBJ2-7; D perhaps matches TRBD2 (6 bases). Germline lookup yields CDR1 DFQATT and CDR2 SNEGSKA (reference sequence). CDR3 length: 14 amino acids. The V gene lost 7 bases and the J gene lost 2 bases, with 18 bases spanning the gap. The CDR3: CSVPQAEGTYEQYF. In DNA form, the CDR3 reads TGCAGTGTCCCCCAAGCGGAGGGGACCTACGAGCAGTACTTC.

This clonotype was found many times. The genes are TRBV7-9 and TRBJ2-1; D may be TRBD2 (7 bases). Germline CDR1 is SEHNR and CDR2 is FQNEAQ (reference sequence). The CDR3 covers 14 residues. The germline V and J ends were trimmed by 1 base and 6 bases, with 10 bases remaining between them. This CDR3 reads CASSLEGGINEQFF. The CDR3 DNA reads TGTGCCAGCAGCTTAGAGGGGGGGATCAATGAGCAGTTCTTC.

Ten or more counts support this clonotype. CDR3 sequence (DNA): TGTGCCAGCAAGTGGACTAGCGGGATCTATGAGCAGTTCTTC. Protein sequence: CASKWTSGIYEQFF. This sequence joins TRBV7-2 and TRBJ2-1; TRBD2 matches at 12 bases. The CDR3 sequence is 14 residues long. V trimming: 7 bases; J trimming: 8 bases; junction bases outside the gene matches: 6. The germline CDR1 and CDR2 sequences are SGHTA and FQGNSA.